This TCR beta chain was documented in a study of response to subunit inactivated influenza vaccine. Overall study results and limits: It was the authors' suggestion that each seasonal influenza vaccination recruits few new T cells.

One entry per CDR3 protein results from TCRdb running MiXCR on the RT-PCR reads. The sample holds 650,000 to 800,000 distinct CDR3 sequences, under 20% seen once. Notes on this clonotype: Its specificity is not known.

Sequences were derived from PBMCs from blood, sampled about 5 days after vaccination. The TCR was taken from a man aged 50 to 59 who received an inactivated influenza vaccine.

CDR3 DNA sequence: TGTGCCACCAGTGACCGACTCGGACAGGGCGGGGAAAAACTGTTTTTT. Its protein product is CATSDRLGQGGEKLFF. This chain uses TRBV24-1 with TRBJ1-4; 8 bases fit TRBD1. This CDR3 comprises 16 residues. Trimming cost V 4 bases and J 8 bases; bases outside gene matches: 11. The germline gives CDR1 KGHDR, CDR2 SFDVKD.